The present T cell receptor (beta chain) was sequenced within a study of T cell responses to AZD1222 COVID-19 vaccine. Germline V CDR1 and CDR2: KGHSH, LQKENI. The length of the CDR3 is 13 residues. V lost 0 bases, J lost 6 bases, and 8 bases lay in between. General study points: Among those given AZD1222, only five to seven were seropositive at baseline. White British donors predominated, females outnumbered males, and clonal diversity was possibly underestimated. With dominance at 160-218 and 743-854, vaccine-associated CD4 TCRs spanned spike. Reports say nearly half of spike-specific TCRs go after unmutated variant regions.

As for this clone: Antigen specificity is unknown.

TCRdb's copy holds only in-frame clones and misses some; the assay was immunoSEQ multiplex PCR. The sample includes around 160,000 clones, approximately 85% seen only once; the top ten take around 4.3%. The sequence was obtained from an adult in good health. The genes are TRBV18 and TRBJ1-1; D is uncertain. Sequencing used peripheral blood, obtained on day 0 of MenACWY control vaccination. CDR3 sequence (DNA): TGTGCCAGCTCACCACCGGGGATCTCTGAAGCTTTCTTT. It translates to CASSPPGISEAFF. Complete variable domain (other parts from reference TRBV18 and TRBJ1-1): NAGVMQNPRHLVRRRGQEARLRCSPMKGHSHVYWYRQLPEEGLKFMVYLQKENIIDESGMPKERFSAEFPKEGPSILRIQQVVRGDSAAYFCASSPPGISEAFFGQGTRLTVV.